Following are 10 T cell receptor beta chains from one sample sequenced in a study of blood T cell repertoires in COVID-19. Sequencing used immunoSEQ multiplex PCR; TCRdb keeps in-frame clones, though not all of them. The data hold around 65,000 clones, with around four fifths observed a single time. The material sequenced was peripheral blood. These receptors came from a woman at least 80 years old with active or convalescent COVID-19.

The J gene is TRBJ1-5, the V gene TRBV28; 10 bases agree with TRBD1. With 6 bases clipped from V and 5 bases from J, the junction kept 4 bases outside the gene matches. Per germline, CDR1 MDHEN and CDR2 SYDVKM. The CDR3 contains 14 residues. CDR3 in amino acids: CASSGDRGYQPQHF. CDR3 DNA sequence: TGTGCCAGCAGCGGGGACAGGGGTTATCAGCCCCAGCATTTT.

V usage is TRBV5-1 and J usage is TRBJ1-1; 7 bases agree with TRBD1. Germline-derived CDR1 and CDR2 are SGHRS and YFSETQ. V dropped 4 bases and J dropped 8; count of bases not matched to a gene: 17. The CDR3 is 16 residues long. The CDR3 nucleotides are TGCGCCAGCAGCGAAGACAGGGTTCGGCGCACTACGGAAGCTTTCTTT. Amino acids: CASSEDRVRRTTEAFF.

V usage is TRBV15 and J usage is TRBJ1-5, with TRBD1 as a possible D gene (5 bases). Trimming took off 2 bases at V and 4 bases at J, with 12 bases between the two ends. CDR1 and CDR2 (germline): LNHNV, YYDKDF (reference sequence). This CDR3 spans 15 amino acids. The CDR3 coding sequence is TGTGCCACCAGCAGAAACACGGGGGGAAATCAGCCCCAGCATTTT. Protein: CATSRNTGGNQPQHF.

The chain carries TRBV18 and TRBJ2-3; 8 bases match TRBD2. Germline V gene lookup returns CDR1 KGHSH and CDR2 LQKENI. After removal of 0 bases from V and 5 bases from J, the junction contained 1 base not matched to a gene. The length of the CDR3 is 14 residues. The CDR3 DNA is TGTGCCAGCTCACCACCCGGGACTAGAGATACGCAGTATTTT. This gives the protein CASSPPGTRDTQYF.

The chain is built from TRBV6-2 or TRBV6-3 and TRBJ2-6; D gene uncertain. V was clipped by 6 bases and J by 1 base, with 13 bases between them. The CDR3 extends over 16 amino acids. Germline V gives CDR1 MNHEY, CDR2 SVGEGT. The CDR3 region has the DNA TGTGCCAGCAGCCTATATACTCCGTCTGGGGCCAACGTCCTGACTTTC. This codes for CASSLYTPSGANVLTF.

CDR3 bases: TGTGCTAGTGGTTTGGTAGGTGGGACAGGGGGCACAGGAACCGGGGAGCTGTTTTTT. Its protein is CASGLVGGTGGTGTGELFF. The rearrangement uses TRBV12-5 and TRBJ2-2; 12 bases align to TRBD1. The CDR3 covers 19 residues. V lost 0 bases to trimming and J lost 5 bases; unmatched junction nucleotides: 10. Germline CDR1 reads LGHNT; CDR2 reads FRNRAP.

This chain connects TRBV2 to TRBJ1-2; TRBD1 aligns across 7 bases. Trimming removed 7 bases from V and 5 bases from J; junction bases left unmatched: 16. CDR1 and CDR2 from the germline V gene are SNHLY and FYNNEI. The CDR3 has 16 amino acids. This chain's CDR3 is CASTTSQGRQGYGYTF. CDR3 in DNA: TGTGCCAGCACCACGTCACAGGGGCGGCAGGGGTATGGCTACACCTTC.

The chain links TRBV19 to TRBJ1-2; a weak D match, TRBD1 (5 bases). The CDR3 is 14 residues long. Trimming stripped 4 bases from V and 0 bases from J, with 9 bases between. Germline CDR1 and CDR2: LNHDA and SQIVND (reference sequence). The CDR3 is CASSNGQANYGYTF. As DNA, the CDR3 is TGTGCCAGTAGTAATGGACAAGCTAACTATGGCTACACCTTC.

The chain employs TRBV6-5 and TRBJ1-1; tentatively, D is TRBD1 (6 bases). CDR1 is MNHEY, CDR2 SVGAGI, per germline. V lost 4 bases and J lost 0, with 15 bases in between. CDR3 length equals 16 residues. The DNA for the CDR3 is TGTGCCAGCAGTTCCTTAGCGGGGGGCATGAACACTGAAGCTTTCTTT. Its translation is CASSSLAGGMNTEAFF.

The chain carries TRBV19 and TRBJ1-2; 7 bases match TRBD1. J gave up 5 bases and V 7 bases, and 13 bases lay outside the gene matches. This CDR3 is built from 15 residues. The germline V gene encodes CDR1 LNHDA and CDR2 SQIVND (reference sequence). The CDR3 DNA reads as TGTGCCAGTACCCCCTTGGACAGGAGGGGTTATGGCTACACCTTC. This gives the protein CASTPLDRRGYGYTF. Full variable domain (missing parts from reference TRBV19 and TRBJ1-2): DGGITQSPKYLFRKEGQNVTLSCEQNLNHDAMYWYRQDPGQGLRLIYYSQIVNDFQKGDIAEGYSVSREKKESFPLTVTSAQKNPTAFYLCASTPLDRRGYGYTFGSGTRLTVV.